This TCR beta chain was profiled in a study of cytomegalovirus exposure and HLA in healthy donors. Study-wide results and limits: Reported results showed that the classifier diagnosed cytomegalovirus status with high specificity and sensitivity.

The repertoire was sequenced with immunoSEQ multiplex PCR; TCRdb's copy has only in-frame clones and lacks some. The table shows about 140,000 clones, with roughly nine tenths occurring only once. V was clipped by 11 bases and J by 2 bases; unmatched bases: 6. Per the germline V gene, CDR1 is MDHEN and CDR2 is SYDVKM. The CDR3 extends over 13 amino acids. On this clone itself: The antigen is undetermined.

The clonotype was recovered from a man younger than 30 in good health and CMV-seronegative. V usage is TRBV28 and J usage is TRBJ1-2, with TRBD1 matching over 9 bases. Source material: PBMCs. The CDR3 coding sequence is TGTGCCGAAGGGACAGGGCTAAACTATGGCTACACCTTC. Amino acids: CAEGTGLNYGYTF.